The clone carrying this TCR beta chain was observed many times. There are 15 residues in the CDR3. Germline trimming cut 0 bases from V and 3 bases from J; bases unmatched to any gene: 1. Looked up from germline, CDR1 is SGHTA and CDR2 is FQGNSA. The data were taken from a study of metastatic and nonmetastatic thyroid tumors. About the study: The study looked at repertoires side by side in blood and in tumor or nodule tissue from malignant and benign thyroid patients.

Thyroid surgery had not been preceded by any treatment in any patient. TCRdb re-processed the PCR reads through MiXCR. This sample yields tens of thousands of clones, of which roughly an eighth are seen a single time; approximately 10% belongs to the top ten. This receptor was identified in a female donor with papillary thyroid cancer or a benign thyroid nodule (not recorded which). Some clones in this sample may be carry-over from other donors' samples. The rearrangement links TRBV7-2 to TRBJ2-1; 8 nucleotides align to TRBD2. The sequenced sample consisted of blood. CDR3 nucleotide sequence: TGTGCCAGCAGCTTAGCTAGCGGGGACTACAATGAGCAGTTCTTC. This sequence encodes CASSLASGDYNEQFF.